The T cell receptor (beta chain) described here comes from a study of blood T cell repertoires in COVID-19. In the study overall: The United States, Italy and Spain provided the acute and convalescent COVID-19 samples. Nucleic acid was either cDNA or gDNA, and it came from T cells, B-cell-depleted T cells, or PBMCs.

Study processing details: Nucleated cell number was recorded as an estimate derived from reference gene primer amplification. Libraries were prepared by immunoSEQ multiplex PCR; TCRdb keeps only in-frame clonotypes and omits some of them. Clone size and the V and J calls come from that table; the DNA yielded D and trimming. The sample carries 90,000 to 120,000 clones, around 82% recorded once. The ends were cut back, 1 base at V and 4 bases at J, with 7 bases in the middle. The CDR3 covers 13 residues. Germline V lookup: CDR1 LGHDT, CDR2 YNNKEL (reference sequence). The chain joins TRBV3-1 (or the pseudogene TRBV3-2) to TRBJ1-2; unclear D gene. The sequence was obtained from a human donor in a cohort sampled during active COVID-19. The sequenced material came from peripheral blood. This CDR3 reads CASSQGAVYGYTF. As DNA, the CDR3 is TGTGCCAGCAGCCAAGGGGCTGTCTATGGCTACACCTTC.